Below, 20 T cell receptor beta chains from the same sample are listed, as sequenced in a study of T-cell memory formation after mild COVID-19. TCRdb re-called the 5' RACE reads with MiXCR, one entry per CDR3 protein. The sample carries around 150,000 distinct CDR3 sequences, roughly 28% recorded once. The sample was PBMCs or a T cell subset sorted from them (not recorded which). Receptors were obtained from an adult woman who had mild COVID-19 (a few samples of this study predate the infection). Cell type and time point are not known.

The chain couples TRBV18 to TRBJ1-2; D may be TRBD1 (6 bases). Trimming removed 3 bases from V and 5 bases from J, with 16 bases in between. CDR1 and CDR2 (germline): KGHSH, LQKENI. The CDR3 runs to 15 residues. The CDR3 region has the DNA TGTGCCAGCTCACCTACACTCCAGGGGTCGTATGGCTACACCTTC. As protein: CASSPTLQGSYGYTF.

This clonotype has more than one count but fewer than ten. This chain joins TRBV4-1 and TRBJ1-2; D is undetermined. The CDR3 spans 12 residues. V lost 0 bases and J lost 7, with 6 bases in between. The V gene's germline CDR1 is MGHRA and CDR2 YSYEKL. CDR3 residues: CASSQEWGGYTF. Here the CDR3 DNA reads TGCGCCAGCAGCCAAGAATGGGGTGGCTACACCTTC.

The J gene is TRBJ2-1, the V gene TRBV7-6; 7 positions match TRBD2. This CDR3 is 15 amino acids long. Germline trimming cut 4 bases from V and 0 bases from J; bases unmatched to any gene: 3. Per the germline V gene, CDR1 is SGHVS and CDR2 is FNYEAQ. The CDR3 region is CASSSSGTSYNEQFF. In nucleotides, the CDR3 is TGTGCCAGCAGCTCGAGCGGGACCTCCTACAATGAGCAGTTCTTC.

The table lists this clonotype with a few counts. The chain uses TRBV12-3 or TRBV12-4 and TRBJ2-1; D might be TRBD2 (6 bases). V was shortened by 2 bases and J by 6 bases, with 14 bases between the two germline ends. The CDR3 has 15 residues. The CDR3 region has the DNA TGTGCCAGCAGTTTATCGGCCGGGGGAGGCAATGAGCAGTTCTTC. It encodes CASSLSAGGGNEQFF.

This rearrangement joins TRBV13 to TRBJ1-1; TRBD1 matches at 9 bases. There are 14 residues in the CDR3. Per germline, CDR1 PRHDT and CDR2 FYEKMQ (reference sequence). The ends lost 6 bases at V and 3 bases at J; junction bases unmatched: 5. The CDR3 protein is CASRLGQGYTEAFF. The DNA for the CDR3 is TGTGCCAGCAGACTGGGACAGGGCTACACTGAAGCTTTCTTT.

The chain combines TRBV7-2 with TRBJ1-1; D remains ambiguous. The CDR3 extends over 16 amino acids. The V and J ends lost 2 bases and 1 base respectively, with 14 bases between them. Germline V gives CDR1 SGHTA, CDR2 FQGNSA. The CDR3 DNA sequence: TGTGCCAGCAGCTTACCCGGATCGGGGAGGAACACTGAAGCTTTCTTT. This encodes CASSLPGSGRNTEAFF.

The chain is built from TRBV7-2 and TRBJ2-1, with 8 bases aligning to TRBD2. The CDR3 is 16 residues long. Looked up from germline, CDR1 is SGHTA and CDR2 is FQGNSA. With 2 bases clipped from V and 5 bases from J, the junction kept 8 bases outside the gene matches. CDR3 DNA sequence: TGTGCCAGCAGCTTAACCGGCGGCGGGGGGAACAATGAGCAGTTCTTC. It translates to CASSLTGGGGNNEQFF. Variable domain in full (rest from reference TRBV7-2 and TRBJ2-1): GAGVSQSPSNKVTEKGKDVELRCDPISGHTALYWYRQSLGQGLEFLIYFQGNSAPDKSGLPSDRFSAERTGGSVSTLTIQRTQQEDSAVYLCASSLTGGGGNNEQFFGPGTRLTVL.

The chain carries TRBV7-3 and TRBJ2-3, with D possibly being TRBD2 (6 bases). CDR3 length equals 16 residues. Per germline, CDR1 SGHTA and CDR2 FQGTGA. V lost 1 base and J lost 0, with 11 bases in between. CDR3 bases: TGTGCCAGCAGCTTAAGCCCGGGGACTAGCACAGATACGCAGTATTTT. Translated: CASSLSPGTSTDTQYF.

Regarding this clonotype: A much larger clone differs by one base, so this may be a read error. The J gene is TRBJ2-3, the V gene TRBV7-9; a weak D match, TRBD1 (5 bases). Looked up from germline, CDR1 is SEHNR and CDR2 is FQNEAQ (reference sequence). The CDR3 is 13 residues long. CDR3 DNA sequence: TGTGCCGGCAGCGCGCAGGGTTCAGATACGCAGTATTTT. Its translation: CAGSAQGSDTQYF.

The gene calls are TRBV3-1 and TRBJ1-1; D not certain. Trimming removed 1 base from V and 2 bases from J, with 8 bases in between. There are 14 residues in the CDR3. The V gene's germline CDR1 is LGHDT and CDR2 YNNKEL (reference sequence). CDR3 sequence (DNA): TGTGCCAGCAGCCAAGTGCATAGTAACACTGAAGCTTTCTTT. Protein: CASSQVHSNTEAFF.

This clonotype showed up just a few times. The CDR3 loop reads CATGGGSREDTQYF. In DNA form, the CDR3 reads TGTGCCACCGGGGGCGGGAGTCGGGAAGATACGCAGTATTTT. The rearrangement joins TRBV24-1 to TRBJ2-3; tentative D call: TRBD2 (7 bases). CDR3 length equals 14 residues. Germline loops: CDR1 KGHDR, CDR2 SFDVKD. V was trimmed by 9 bases and J by 5 bases, leaving 17 bases between them.

This chain links TRBV27 with TRBJ2-1; D is possibly TRBD2 (5 bases). The CDR3 is 16 amino acids. The V end was cut by 5 bases, the J end by 2 bases, with 16 bases between. CDR1 is MNHEY, CDR2 SMNVEV, per germline (reference sequence). CDR3 bases: TGTGCCAGCAGTCCACTCACTAGAGTAACCTACAATGAGCAGTTCTTC. Translating it yields CASSPLTRVTYNEQFF.

This clonotype showed up just a few times. The V call is TRBV20-1, the J call TRBJ2-3; a weak D match, TRBD2 (5 bases). Deletions cut 7 bases from V and 0 bases from J, with 11 bases between. The CDR3 has 13 amino acids. Germline CDR1 and CDR2: DFQATT and SNEGSKA (reference sequence). For the CDR3, the DNA is TGCAGTGTCCAGCGGCCCAGCACAGATACGCAGTATTTT. It is translated as CSVQRPSTDTQYF.

The chain has TRBV19 and TRBJ2-3; D is perhaps TRBD2 (5 bases). The V end was cut by 5 bases, the J end by 1 base, with 13 bases between. The CDR3 loop spans 15 amino acids. Germline CDR1 reads LNHDA; CDR2 reads SQIVND (reference sequence). CDR3 region: CASSPRGSGTDTQYF. For the CDR3, the DNA is TGTGCCAGTAGTCCCCGGGGTTCTGGCACAGATACGCAGTATTTT.

The chain uses TRBV5-1 and TRBJ2-1, with 7 bases lining up with TRBD1. In germline, CDR1 is SGHRS, CDR2 YFSETQ. After removal of 3 bases from V and 0 bases from J, the junction contained 9 bases not matched to a gene. The CDR3 length is 17 residues. The CDR3: CASSSWSTGASYNEQFF. As DNA, the CDR3 is TGCGCCAGCAGCTCCTGGTCAACAGGGGCCTCCTACAATGAGCAGTTCTTC. The full variable domain, its missing parts supplied by reference TRBV5-1 and TRBJ2-1, is KAGVTQTPRYLIKTRGQQVTLSCSPISGHRSVSWYQQTPGQGLQFLFEYFSETQRNKGNFPGRFSGRQFSNSRSEMNVSTLELGDSALYLCASSSWSTGASYNEQFFGPGTRLTVL.

This clonotype was seen more than once but under ten times. The V call is TRBV4-1, the J call TRBJ2-1; D remains unclear. V lost 0 bases and J lost 6, with 9 bases in between. This CDR3 spans 14 amino acids. Germline V gene lookup returns CDR1 MGHRA and CDR2 YSYEKL. CDR3 sequence reads: CASSQDTGPNEQFF. The CDR3 DNA reads TGCGCCAGCAGCCAAGATACCGGGCCCAATGAGCAGTTCTTC.

This sequence joins TRBV7-9 and TRBJ2-1; D is undetermined. Germline assignment: CDR1 SEHNR and CDR2 FQNEAQ (reference sequence). Trimming shortened V by 1 base and J by 7 bases, and 17 bases separated the two germline ends. This CDR3 region has 16 residues. CDR3 coding DNA: TGTGCCAGCAGCTTAGGAGTTGACGGTATGAGGAATGAGCAGTTCTTC. This codes for CASSLGVDGMRNEQFF.

This clonotype was counted between two and nine times. The CDR3 spells CASSVGTIGDTQYF. The CDR3 nucleotides are TGTGCCAGCAGCGTAGGGACCATCGGGGATACGCAGTATTTT. The V and J genes are TRBV9 and TRBJ2-3, with D unresolved. Per germline, CDR1 SGDLS and CDR2 YYNGEE. This CDR3 comprises 14 residues. Trimming stripped 0 bases from V and 6 bases from J, with 11 bases between.

The rearrangement uses TRBV3-1 and TRBJ2-1; the match to TRBD1 covers 7 bases. The length of the CDR3 is 12 residues. V shed 4 bases, J shed 9 bases, and the junction held 3 bases outside the gene matches. Germline CDR1 is LGHDT and CDR2 is YNNKEL (reference sequence). This CDR3 reads CASSPRQGEQFF. CDR3 DNA sequence: TGTGCCAGCAGCCCACGACAGGGTGAGCAGTTCTTC.

V is TRBV29-1 and J is TRBJ2-7, with D possibly being TRBD1 or TRBD2 (5 bases each). Trimming stripped 3 bases from V and 5 bases from J, with 11 bases between. The CDR3 totals 12 residues. CDR1 is SQVTM, CDR2 ANQGSEA, per germline. CDR3 residues: CSVEGPTDEQYF. CDR3 DNA: TGCAGCGTTGAGGGACCAACGGACGAGCAGTACTTC.